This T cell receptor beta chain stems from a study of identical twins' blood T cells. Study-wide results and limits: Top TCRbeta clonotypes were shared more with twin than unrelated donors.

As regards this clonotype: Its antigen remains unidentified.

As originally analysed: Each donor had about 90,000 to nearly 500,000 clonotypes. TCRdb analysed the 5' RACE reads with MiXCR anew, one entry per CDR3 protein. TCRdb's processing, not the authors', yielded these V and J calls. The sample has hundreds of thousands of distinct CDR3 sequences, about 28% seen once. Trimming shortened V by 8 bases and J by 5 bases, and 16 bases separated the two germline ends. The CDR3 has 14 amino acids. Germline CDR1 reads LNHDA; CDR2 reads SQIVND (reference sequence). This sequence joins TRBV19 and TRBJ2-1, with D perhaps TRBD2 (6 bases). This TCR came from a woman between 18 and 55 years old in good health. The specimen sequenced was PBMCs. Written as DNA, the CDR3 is TGTGCCAGTGCTGGAAGGGACTCGAACAATGAGCAGTTCTTC. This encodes CASAGRDSNNEQFF.